A selection of T cell receptor beta chains follows, all from one sample in a study of PD-L1 blockade in urothelial cancer. Measured with immunoSEQ multiplex PCR; TCRdb has only the in-frame clones, and not every one. This sample yields around 130,000 clones, of which roughly 80% are seen a single time; 2.5% to 3.5% belongs to the top ten. This sample comprised PBMCs, obtained around atezolizumab (anti-PD-L1) treatment. These receptors all come from a man in his fifties or sixties with urothelial cancer. CDR3s include the opening cysteine and the closing phenylalanine or tryptophan. Each record gives: clone size, D gene, V gene, J gene, CDR3 protein, CDR3 DNA. D genes are given only for firm matches. Not every row has a clone size; where given, it reads once, few, many or a size class.

size: -
D: TRBD2
V: TRBV7-3
J: TRBJ2-1
CDR3: CASSLTLAGYNEQFF
DNA: TGTGCCAGCAGCTTAACGCTAGCGGGGTACAATGAGCAGTTCTTC

size: -
D: -
V: TRBV11-3
J: TRBJ1-1
CDR3: CASSSDSETEAFF
DNA: TGTGCCAGCAGCTCCGACAGTGAAACTGAAGCTTTCTTT

size: -
D: -
V: TRBV28
J: TRBJ1-3
CDR3: CASSWQGRNTIYF
DNA: TGTGCCAGCAGTTGGCAGGGGCGGAACACCATATATTTT

size: -
D: -
V: TRBV6-1
J: TRBJ2-2
CDR3: CASSVGRNTGELFF
DNA: TGTGCCAGCAGCGTGGGGCGGAACACCGGGGAGCTGTTTTTT

size: -
D: TRBD2
V: TRBV19
J: TRBJ2-5
CDR3: CASRTSGRPLETQYF
DNA: TGTGCCAGTCGGACTAGCGGGAGACCATTGGAGACCCAGTACTTC

size: -
D: -
V: TRBV5-5
J: TRBJ2-2
CDR3: CASGDSLYTGELFF
DNA: TGTGCCAGCGGGGACTCCCTTTACACCGGGGAGCTGTTTTTT

size: -
D: -
V: TRBV6-1
J: TRBJ1-6
CDR3: CASSEGGSYNSPLHF
DNA: TGTGCCAGCAGTGAAGGGGGCAGTTATAATTCACCCCTCCACTTT

size: -
D: TRBD2
V: TRBV5-1
J: TRBJ2-3
CDR3: CASRELTLAGDTQYF
DNA: TGCGCCAGCAGGGAACTTACCCTAGCGGGAGATACGCAGTATTTT

size: -
D: TRBD1
V: TRBV6-6
J: TRBJ2-7
CDR3: CASSKRTGGSEQYF
DNA: TGTGCCAGCAGTAAGAGGACAGGGGGGAGCGAGCAGTACTTC

size: -
D: -
V: TRBV2
J: TRBJ1-1
CDR3: CASNLNGGTEAFF
DNA: TGTGCCAGCAACCTGAACGGAGGGACTGAAGCTTTCTTT

size: -
D: -
V: TRBV21-1
J: TRBJ2-7
CDR3: CASSNRSSYEQYF
DNA: TGTGCCAGCAGCAACCGGAGCTCCTACGAGCAGTACTTC

size: -
D: TRBD1
V: TRBV18
J: TRBJ1-3
CDR3: CASSPGGQGAGNTIYF
DNA: TGTGCCAGCTCACCGGGGGGACAGGGAGCTGGAAACACCATATATTTT

size: -
D: -
V: TRBV11-3
J: TRBJ2-1
CDR3: CASSVRGYNEQFF
DNA: TGTGCCAGCAGCGTCCGGGGTTACAATGAGCAGTTCTTC

size: -
D: TRBD1
V: TRBV6-1
J: TRBJ1-5
CDR3: CASIQGVNQPQHF
DNA: TGTGCCAGCATCCAGGGGGTCAATCAGCCCCAGCATTTT

size: -
D: TRBD1
V: TRBV18
J: TRBJ1-2
CDR3: CASSPLDRDYGYTF
DNA: TGTGCCAGCTCACCGTTAGACAGGGACTATGGCTACACCTTC

size: -
D: TRBD1
V: TRBV5-1
J: TRBJ2-5
CDR3: CASSVGQPQETQYF
DNA: TGCGCCAGCAGCGTGGGACAGCCACAAGAGACCCAGTACTTC

size: once
D: -
V: TRBV5-1
J: TRBJ2-2
CDR3: CASSNGHSGNTGELFF
DNA: TGCGCCAGCAGCAACGGACATTCCGGGAACACCGGGGAGCTGTTTTTT

size: -
D: TRBD1
V: TRBV30
J: TRBJ2-5
CDR3: CARGQGEGTQYF
DNA: TGTGCCAGGGGTCAGGGGGAAGGGACCCAGTACTTC

size: -
D: TRBD1
V: TRBV6-5
J: TRBJ1-6
CDR3: CATWGQGVSPLHF
DNA: TGTGCCACCTGGGGACAGGGTGTCTCACCCCTCCACTTT

size: -
D: TRBD1
V: TRBV9
J: TRBJ1-3
CDR3: CASSGGDSGNTIYF
DNA: TGTGCCAGCAGCGGGGGGGACAGCGGAAACACCATATATTTT

size: -
D: -
V: TRBV6-1
J: TRBJ1-2
CDR3: CASSAGTTGTYGYTF
DNA: TGTGCCAGCAGTGCCGGAACCACAGGGACCTATGGCTACACCTTC

size: -
D: TRBD1
V: TRBV6-6
J: TRBJ1-1
CDR3: CASSNPTGDVTEAFF
DNA: TGTGCCAGCAGTAACCCGACAGGGGACGTCACTGAAGCTTTCTTT

size: -
D: -
V: TRBV4-1
J: TRBJ1-5
CDR3: CASSQAGYQPQHF
DNA: TGCGCCAGCAGCCAAGCCGGGTATCAGCCCCAGCATTTT

size: -
D: TRBD2
V: TRBV28
J: TRBJ2-7
CDR3: CASSLSLAGVRSYEQYF
DNA: TGTGCCAGCAGTTTATCCCTAGCGGGAGTGCGATCCTACGAGCAGTACTTC

size: -
D: TRBD2
V: TRBV27
J: TRBJ2-5
CDR3: CASSWLAETQETQYF
DNA: TGTGCCAGCAGCTGGCTAGCGGAGACCCAAGAGACCCAGTACTTC

size: -
D: -
V: TRBV5-1
J: TRBJ1-6
CDR3: CASRLENSSPLHF
DNA: TGCGCCAGCAGGTTAGAAAACAGCTCACCCCTCCACTTT

size: -
D: TRBD1
V: TRBV10-2
J: TRBJ1-5
CDR3: CASRDRGPNQPQHF
DNA: TGCGCCAGCAGGGACAGGGGGCCCAATCAGCCCCAGCATTTT